This is a list of T cell receptor beta chains from one sample in a study of shared clonotypes between healthy human individuals. Sequencing was performed with immunoSEQ multiplex PCR; in TCRdb, only in-frame clones are kept and a portion is missing. The repertoire holds a few million clones, 93% seen once, with 0.35% to 0.5% in the top ten. Source material: naive CD4+ T cells from PBMCs. The origin of the receptors is a man in his late teens or twenties in good health. Some clones in this sample may be carry-over from other donors' samples. The CDR3 runs from the conserved cysteine through the conserved F or W. D genes are given only for firm matches. Clone size, where shown, is once, few, many, or a class for clones that have expanded.

j_gene,v_gene,abundance,d_gene,CDR3aa,CDR3nt
TRBJ1-1,TRBV7-3,NA,TRBD1,CASSLTPGQGYTEAFF,TGTGCCAGCAGCTTAACTCCGGGACAGGGGTACACTGAAGCTTTCTTT
TRBJ1-6,TRBV2,NA,NA,CASSEGAPLHF,TGTGCCAGCAGTGAAGGGGCACCCCTCCACTTT
TRBJ1-1,TRBV7-9,NA,TRBD1,CASRGDRGLYTEAFF,TGTGCCAGCAGGGGGGACAGGGGGCTGTATACTGAAGCTTTCTTT
TRBJ1-5,TRBV18,NA,TRBD1,CASSRGQGGNQPQHF,TGTGCCAGCTCGCGAGGACAGGGCGGCAATCAGCCCCAGCATTTT
TRBJ2-1,TRBV7-2,NA,TRBD2,CASRRTSGTYNEQFF,TGTGCCAGCAGACGGACTAGCGGGACCTACAATGAGCAGTTCTTC
TRBJ1-4,TRBV7-9,NA,TRBD1,CASSLQRQGVGEKLFF,TGTGCCAGCAGCCTACAGCGACAGGGAGTCGGAGAAAAACTGTTTTTT
TRBJ1-5,TRBV6-5,few,NA,CASSPQVNQPQHF,TGTGCCAGCAGTCCGCAGGTTAATCAGCCCCAGCATTTT
TRBJ2-7,TRBV19,NA,TRBD1,CASSRTGLSYEQYF,TGTGCCAGTAGTAGGACAGGTTTGTCCTACGAGCAGTACTTC
TRBJ2-7,TRBV6-5,NA,TRBD1,CASSTGTGKEQYF,TGTGCCAGCAGTACCGGGACAGGGAAAGAGCAGTACTTC
TRBJ2-3,TRBV7-9,NA,NA,CASSLRADTQYF,TGTGCCAGCAGCTTGCGGGCAGATACGCAGTATTTT
TRBJ2-1,TRBV4-2,NA,NA,CASSQGASAYNEQFF,TGTGCCAGCAGCCAAGGAGCTAGCGCGTACAATGAGCAGTTCTTC
TRBJ2-5,TRBV6-6,NA,NA,CASSSFQETQYF,TGTGCCAGCAGCTCTTTCCAAGAGACCCAGTACTTC
TRBJ1-2,TRBV7-8,NA,NA,CASSLVDRHYGYTF,TGTGCCAGCAGCTTAGTAGACAGGCACTATGGCTACACCTTC
TRBJ2-2,TRBV7-9,NA,NA,CASSPPGRALNTGELFF,TGTGCCAGCAGCCCACCGGGGAGAGCTTTGAACACCGGGGAGCTGTTTTTT
TRBJ1-1,TRBV7-9,few,TRBD1,CASSLEGQGEAFF,TGTGCCAGCAGCTTAGAGGGACAGGGTGAAGCTTTCTTT
TRBJ1-2,TRBV6-1,NA,NA,CASRRTADYGYTF,TGTGCCAGCAGACGGACGGCTGACTATGGCTACACCTTC